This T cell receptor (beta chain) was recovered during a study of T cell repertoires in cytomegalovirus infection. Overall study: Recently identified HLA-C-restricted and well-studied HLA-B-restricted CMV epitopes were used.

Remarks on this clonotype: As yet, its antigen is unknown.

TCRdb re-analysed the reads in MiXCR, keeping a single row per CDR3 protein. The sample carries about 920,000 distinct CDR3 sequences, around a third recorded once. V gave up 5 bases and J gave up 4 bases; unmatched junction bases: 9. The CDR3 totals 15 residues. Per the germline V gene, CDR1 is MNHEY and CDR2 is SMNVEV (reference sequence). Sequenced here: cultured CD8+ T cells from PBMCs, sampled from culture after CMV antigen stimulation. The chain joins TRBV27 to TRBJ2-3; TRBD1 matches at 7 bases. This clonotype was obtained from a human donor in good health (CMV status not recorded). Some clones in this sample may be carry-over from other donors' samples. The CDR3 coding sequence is TGTGCCAGCAGTGAAAGGGGGCGCTCGGCAGATACGCAGTATTTT. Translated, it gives CASSERGRSADTQYF.